This T cell receptor beta chain was captured in a study of OX40 agonist ivuxolimab in advanced cancers. The study, taken as a whole, reports: Mean expanded clone counts were higher in CD8+ than CD4+ T cells.

Sequencing was performed with immunoSEQ multiplex PCR; in TCRdb, only in-frame clones are kept and a portion is missing. The sample carries around 36,000 clones, approximately 79% recorded once. This clone came up once. As yet, its antigen is unknown. The sequences come from CD4+ or CD8+ T cells sorted from blood, collected in a trial of the OX40 agonist ivuxolimab. The origin of this receptor is an adult with an advanced solid tumor such as melanoma, head and neck, liver or kidney cancer.

CDR3 DNA sequence: TGCGCCAGCAGCTTGGCGGCAGTCTCCTATAATTCACCCCTCCACTTT. Protein product: CASSLAAVSYNSPLHF. The gene calls are TRBV5-1 and TRBJ1-6, with D hard to call. The germline V gene encodes CDR1 SGHRS and CDR2 YFSETQ. Trimming pared 0 bases from V and 0 bases from J, leaving 7 bases between. This CDR3 has 16 amino acids.